The sequence of this T cell receptor (beta chain) was determined in a study of neurological immune-mediated disorders. Study-level findings and limits: The multiple sclerosis repertoire cluster had no association with any clinical or MRI feature.

Trimming stripped 6 bases from V and 0 bases from J, with 20 bases between. The CDR3 sequence is 16 residues long. From germline, CDR1 is DFQATT and CDR2 SNEGSKA (reference sequence). This clonotype was seen ten or more times. The target antigen is unknown. Stated time point: longitudinal time-point 1 (baseline). TCRdb processed the 5' RACE reads anew with MiXCR; each CDR3 protein has one entry. Here the sample spans approximately 36,000 distinct CDR3 sequences, 3% to 3.5% being singletons. This TCR was sampled from a woman aged 60-75 years with multiple sclerosis. The rearrangement uses TRBV20-1 and TRBJ1-1; D call uncertain. Sequencing was done on a sample of PBMCs. The CDR3 DNA is TGCAGTGCCAGTTCGGGCCGTCCTTCCCTGAACACTGAAGCTTTCTTT. Protein: CSASSGRPSLNTEAFF.